This passage covers 22 T cell receptor beta chains from one sample sequenced in a study of blood T cell repertoires in COVID-19. The repertoire was sequenced with immunoSEQ multiplex PCR; TCRdb's copy has only in-frame clones and lacks some. Of approximately 42,000 clones listed, roughly three quarters were seen once; the top ten hold about a quarter. The sample comprised peripheral blood. Every receptor here comes from a man of 80 years or more with acute or convalescent COVID-19.

The chain is built from TRBV15 and TRBJ2-5; 12 bases are shared with TRBD2. The CDR3 is 16 amino acids. The germline V gene has CDR1 LNHNV and CDR2 YYDKDF (reference sequence). V was clipped by 0 bases and J by 10 bases; unmatched bases: 9. CDR3: CATSRDRLAGGPVQYF. The CDR3 DNA reads TGTGCCACCAGCAGAGATCGGCTAGCGGGGGGGCCCGTCCAGTACTTC.

This clone was found once. The V gene is TRBV18, the J gene TRBJ2-1; 8 bases fit TRBD2. Germline trimming cut 3 bases from V and 0 bases from J; bases unmatched to any gene: 10. There are 18 residues in the CDR3. Germline values: CDR1 KGHSH, CDR2 LQKENI. CDR3 loop: CASSPLGAGASSYNEQFF. The CDR3 DNA reads TGTGCCAGCTCACCCCTCGGAGCGGGGGCGAGCTCCTACAATGAGCAGTTCTTC.

V is TRBV10-3 and J is TRBJ1-1, with 9 bases matching TRBD1. In germline, CDR1 is ENHRY, CDR2 SYGVKD. The CDR3 totals 16 residues. V dropped 2 bases and J dropped 1; count of bases not matched to a gene: 5. The CDR3 nucleotides read TGTGCCATCAGTGAGCGACAGGGGGTGGGGAACACTGAAGCTTTCTTT. This translates into CAISERQGVGNTEAFF.

CDR3 residues: CASRPQGAYGNTIYF. DNA for the CDR3: TGTGCCAGCAGACCACAGGGGGCATATGGAAACACCATATATTTT. The genes are TRBV28 and TRBJ1-3; 9 bases are shared with TRBD1. Losses at the gene ends were 6 bases for V and 3 bases for J; bases not matched to a gene: 6. The CDR3 has 15 amino acids. Germline assignment: CDR1 MDHEN and CDR2 SYDVKM.

Only a few counts were recorded for this clone. The rearrangement links TRBV15 to TRBJ1-1; D may be TRBD1 (5 bases). The CDR3 runs to 15 residues. CDR1 LNHNV and CDR2 YYDKDF come from the germline V gene (reference sequence). V lost 2 bases, J lost 1 base, and 11 bases lay in between. CDR3 nucleotides: TGTGCCACCAGCAGATCAGGGTTCGGGAACACTGAAGCTTTCTTT. This codes for CATSRSGFGNTEAFF.

This clone occurred a few times. The rearrangement joins TRBV9 to TRBJ1-1; D gene ambiguous. This CDR3 is built from 14 residues. Germline-derived CDR1 and CDR2 are SGDLS and YYNGEE. V was pared by 0 bases and J by 2 bases, with 8 bases between. In nucleotides, the CDR3 is TGTGCCAGCAGCGTAGCAGATGGTAACACTGAAGCTTTCTTT. Protein: CASSVADGNTEAFF.

The chain is built from TRBV19 and TRBJ1-1; tentatively, D is TRBD1 (6 bases). V gave up 4 bases and J gave up 4 bases, with 13 bases separating them. The germline gives CDR1 LNHDA, CDR2 SQIVND (reference sequence). CDR3 length: 14 residues. CDR3 nucleotides: TGTGCCAGTAGTACCGGGGAGGGGGGCACTGAAGCTTTCTTT. This encodes CASSTGEGGTEAFF.

V is TRBV11-2 and J is TRBJ2-7; TRBD2 is a possible D gene (6 bases). The CDR3 covers 15 residues. Deletions cut 3 bases from V and 2 bases from J, with 14 bases between. Germline CDR1 reads SGHAT; CDR2 reads FQNNGV. The CDR3 protein is CASSFTGGKAYEQYF. As DNA, the CDR3 is TGTGCCAGCAGCTTTACTGGCGGGAAAGCCTACGAGCAGTACTTC.

V usage is TRBV29-1 and J usage is TRBJ2-5, with D maybe TRBD1 (6 bases). The CDR3 is 16 amino acids. CDR1 and CDR2 (germline): SQVTM, ANQGSEA. Trimming pared 0 bases from V and 4 bases from J, leaving 18 bases between. CDR3 residues: CSVEDRRDIPLETQYF. CDR3 DNA sequence: TGCAGCGTTGAAGATCGTCGGGACATCCCCTTAGAGACCCAGTACTTC.

The CDR3 DNA is TGTGCTAGTGGTTTGGGACAGGGGCAGAATCAGCCCCAGCATTTT. This gives the protein CASGLGQGQNQPQHF. This chain joins TRBV12-5 and TRBJ1-5; 8 positions agree with TRBD1. The CDR3 has 15 amino acids. V lost 1 base and J lost 4; bases outside the gene matches: 3. Germline V gene data show CDR1 as LGHNT and CDR2 as FRNRAP.

The chain employs TRBV2 and TRBJ1-5; D gene uncertain. CDR3 length: 14 residues. Trimming took 6 bases from V and 6 from J, leaving 15 bases between them. Germline CDR1 and CDR2: SNHLY and FYNNEI. The CDR3 protein is CASRERAVGQPQHF. The CDR3 DNA follows: TGTGCCAGCAGAGAGAGGGCGGTGGGTCAGCCCCAGCATTTT.

The rearrangement links TRBV2 to TRBJ2-5, with 8 positions matching TRBD1. Germline trimming cut 7 bases from V and 4 bases from J; bases unmatched to any gene: 8. This CDR3 is 14 amino acids long. Germline CDR1 and CDR2: SNHLY and FYNNEI. The CDR3 region is CASIIRRGPETQYF. The DNA for the CDR3 is TGTGCCAGCATAATCCGCAGGGGGCCAGAGACCCAGTACTTC.

V gene TRBV3-1 (or the pseudogene TRBV3-2) combines with J gene TRBJ1-1, with D maybe TRBD1 (5 bases). The CDR3 contains 14 residues. Germline-derived CDR1 and CDR2 are LGHDT and YNNKEL (reference sequence). The V end was cut by 1 base, the J end by 1 base, with 7 bases between. In nucleotides, the CDR3 is TGTGCCAGCAGCCAAGGCCAGGGGAACACTGAAGCTTTCTTT. Residues: CASSQGQGNTEAFF.

The CDR3 sequence: CASSVRGGTEAFF. The CDR3 region has the DNA TGTGCCAGCAGTGTCCGAGGGGGCACTGAAGCTTTCTTT. This chain connects TRBV2 to TRBJ1-1; tentatively, D is TRBD1 (6 bases). This CDR3 contains 13 residues. CDR1 SNHLY and CDR2 FYNNEI come from the germline V gene. V lost 4 bases, J lost 4 bases, and 10 bases lay in between.

The chain carries TRBV13 and TRBJ2-5; no firm D call. The CDR3 loop spans 11 amino acids. Germline CDR1 is PRHDT and CDR2 is FYEKMQ (reference sequence). V dropped 4 bases and J dropped 4 bases, with 4 bases sitting between them. The CDR3 spells CASSSSETQYF. CDR3 sequence (DNA): TGTGCCAGCAGCTCCTCAGAGACCCAGTACTTC.

The gene calls are TRBV6-5 and TRBJ2-5, with TRBD1 matching over 11 bases. J was trimmed by 13 bases and V by 6 bases; bases with no gene match: 16. CDR3 size: 15 residues. Germline CDR1 is MNHEY and CDR2 is SVGAGI. The DNA for the CDR3 is TGTGCCAGCAGCCAGTACCCGGACAGGGGGCCGGGGGTGTACTTC. This encodes CASSQYPDRGPGVYF.

This clone was observed once. The chain combines TRBV29-1 with TRBJ2-5; 9 bases map to TRBD2. J was trimmed by 9 bases and V by 3 bases; bases with no gene match: 8. The CDR3 spans 13 residues. Per the germline V gene, CDR1 is SQVTM and CDR2 is ANQGSEA. The CDR3 DNA is TGCAGCGTTGACGCGGGGGGGCCGGGGGCCCAGTACTTC. This gives the protein CSVDAGGPGAQYF.

The chain is built from TRBV7-2 and TRBJ1-4; possibly TRBD1 for D (5 bases). Germline V lookup: CDR1 SGHTA, CDR2 FQGNSA. The CDR3 contains 14 residues. The V gene lost 2 bases and the J gene lost 1 base, with 5 bases spanning the gap. Written as DNA, the CDR3 is TGTGCCAGCAGCTTACAGGGAACTAATGAAAAACTGTTTTTT. Amino acids: CASSLQGTNEKLFF.

This chain joins TRBV3-1 (or the pseudogene TRBV3-2) and TRBJ2-4; perhaps TRBD2 as D (6 bases). Trimming shortened V by 0 bases and J by 4 bases, and 19 bases separated the two germline ends. Germline CDR1 is LGHDT and CDR2 is YNNKEL (reference sequence). The CDR3 is 18 amino acids. The CDR3 reads CASSQDWGRTRQKNIQYF. In DNA, the CDR3 is TGTGCCAGCAGCCAAGATTGGGGGAGGACCCGCCAAAAAAACATTCAGTACTTC.

J is TRBJ1-5 and V is TRBV24-1; TRBD1 agrees at 8 bases. Germline CDR1 is KGHDR and CDR2 is SFDVKD. Germline trimming cut 7 bases from V and 0 bases from J; bases unmatched to any gene: 1. The CDR3 covers 14 residues. The CDR3 DNA sequence: TGTGCCACCAGAGGGACAGGTAGCAATCAGCCCCAGCATTTT. Amino acid sequence: CATRGTGSNQPQHF.

This clone was recorded only once. This chain uses TRBV6-1 with TRBJ2-1, with 12 bases identical to TRBD2. The CDR3 contains 16 residues. The V gene end was trimmed by 4 bases and the J gene end by 1 base; junction bases not matched to a gene: 2. CDR1 MNHNS and CDR2 SASEGT come from the germline V gene. CDR3 sequence (DNA): TGTGCCAGCAGTGGCGGACTAGCGGGGTCCTACAATGAGCAGTTCTTC. Residues: CASSGGLAGSYNEQFF.

The CDR3 sequence is CAWSVKGADTQYF. The CDR3 nucleotides are TGTGCCTGGAGTGTAAAGGGAGCCGATACGCAGTATTTT. The V and J genes are TRBV30 and TRBJ2-3, with a weak D call TRBD2 (5 bases). Trimming removed 0 bases at V and 6 bases at J, with 10 bases between. Looked up from germline, CDR1 is GTSNPN and CDR2 is SVGIG (reference sequence). The CDR3 extends over 13 amino acids.